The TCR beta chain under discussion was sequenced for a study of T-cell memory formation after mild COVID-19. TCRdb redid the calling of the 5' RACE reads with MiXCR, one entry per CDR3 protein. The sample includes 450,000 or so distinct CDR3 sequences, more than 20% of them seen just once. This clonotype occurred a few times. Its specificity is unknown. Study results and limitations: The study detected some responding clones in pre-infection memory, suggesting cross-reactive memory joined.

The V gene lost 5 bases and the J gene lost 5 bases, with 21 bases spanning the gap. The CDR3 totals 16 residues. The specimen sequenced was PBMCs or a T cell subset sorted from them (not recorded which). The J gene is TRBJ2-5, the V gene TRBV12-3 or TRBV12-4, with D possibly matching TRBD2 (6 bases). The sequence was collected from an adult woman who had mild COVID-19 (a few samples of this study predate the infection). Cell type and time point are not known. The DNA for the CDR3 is TGTGCCAGCAGTCGCCCCTGGGAAAGCCGGGGGGAGACCCAGTACTTC. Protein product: CASSRPWESRGETQYF.